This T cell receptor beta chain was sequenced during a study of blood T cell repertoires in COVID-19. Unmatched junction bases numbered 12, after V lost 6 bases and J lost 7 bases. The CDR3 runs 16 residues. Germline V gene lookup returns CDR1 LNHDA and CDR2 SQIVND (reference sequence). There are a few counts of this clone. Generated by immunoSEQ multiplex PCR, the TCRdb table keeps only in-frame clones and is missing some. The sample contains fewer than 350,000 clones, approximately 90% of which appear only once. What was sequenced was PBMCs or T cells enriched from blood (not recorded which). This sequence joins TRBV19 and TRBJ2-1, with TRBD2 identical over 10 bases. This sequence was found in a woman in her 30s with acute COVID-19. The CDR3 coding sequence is TGTGCCAGTAGGCCCTCAGCGGGAGGGTTCACGAATGAGCAGTTCTTC. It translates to CASRPSAGGFTNEQFF.